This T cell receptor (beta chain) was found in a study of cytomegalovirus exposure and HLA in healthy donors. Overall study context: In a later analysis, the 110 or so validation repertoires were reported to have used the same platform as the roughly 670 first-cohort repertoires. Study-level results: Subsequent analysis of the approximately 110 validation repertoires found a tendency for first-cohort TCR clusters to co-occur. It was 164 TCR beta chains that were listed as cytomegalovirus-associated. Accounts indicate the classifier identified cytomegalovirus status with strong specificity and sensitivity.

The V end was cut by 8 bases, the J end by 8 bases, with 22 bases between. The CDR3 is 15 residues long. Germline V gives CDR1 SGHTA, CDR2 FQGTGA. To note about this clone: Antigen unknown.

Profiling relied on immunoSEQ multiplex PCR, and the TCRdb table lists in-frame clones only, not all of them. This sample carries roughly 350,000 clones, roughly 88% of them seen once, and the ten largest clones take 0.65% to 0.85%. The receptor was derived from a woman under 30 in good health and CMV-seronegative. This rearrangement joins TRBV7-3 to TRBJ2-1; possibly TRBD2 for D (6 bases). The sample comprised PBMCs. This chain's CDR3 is CASSSGAERGHEQFF. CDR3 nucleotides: TGTGCCAGCTCCTCGGGAGCGGAAAGGGGACATGAGCAGTTCTTC.